This section outlines one T cell receptor beta chain sequence together with its context. The length of the CDR3 is 13 residues. Germline V lookup: CDR1 MNHNS, CDR2 SASEGT. Trimming left V 4 bases short and J 1 base short, with 7 bases between. Measured with immunoSEQ multiplex PCR; TCRdb has only the in-frame clones, and not every one. The repertoire includes about 22,000 clones, about 90% of them detected once, and 7% to 8% sits in the top ten. This sample is part of a study of T cell changes during pregnancy in multiple sclerosis. This chain links TRBV6-1 with TRBJ1-1; unclear D gene. Sequenced material: CD8+ T cells from peripheral blood mononuclear cells, taken after pregnancy. The origin of this receptor is a female donor with multiple sclerosis, enrolled in a pregnancy study. This CDR3 is CASSATENTEAFF. CDR3 sequence (DNA): TGTGCCAGCAGTGCCACAGAGAACACTGAAGCTTTCTTT.